This TCR beta chain was identified during a study of lymphopenia after photon versus proton radiotherapy. The CDR3 has 16 residues. Germline CDR1 is SGHNT and CDR2 is YYREEE (reference sequence). Trimming removed 5 bases from V and 2 bases from J; junction bases left unmatched: 9. Libraries were prepared by immunoSEQ multiplex PCR; TCRdb keeps only in-frame clonotypes and omits some of them. Of about 26,000 clones listed, 85% to 90% are singletons. The source is a man under 40 with gastric cancer. The material was peripheral blood, obtained from a patient treated with photon-based radiotherapy. The chain combines TRBV5-4 with TRBJ1-3; TRBD1 aligns across 8 bases. The CDR3 DNA sequence: TGTGCCAGCAGTGAAGCGGACAGGGTCCCTGGAAACACCATATATTTT. Protein: CASSEADRVPGNTIYF.